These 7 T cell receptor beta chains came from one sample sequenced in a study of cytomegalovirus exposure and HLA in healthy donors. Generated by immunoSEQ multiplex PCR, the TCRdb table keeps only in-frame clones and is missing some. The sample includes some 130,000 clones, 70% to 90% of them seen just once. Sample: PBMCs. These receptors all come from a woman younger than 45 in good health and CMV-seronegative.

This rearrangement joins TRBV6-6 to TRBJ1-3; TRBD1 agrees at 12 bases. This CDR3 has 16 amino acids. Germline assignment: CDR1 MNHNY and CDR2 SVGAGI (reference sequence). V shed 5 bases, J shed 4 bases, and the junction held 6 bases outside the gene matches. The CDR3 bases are TGTGCCAGCAGTCCGGGACAGGGGGCCCCCGGAAACACCATATATTTT. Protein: CASSPGQGAPGNTIYF.

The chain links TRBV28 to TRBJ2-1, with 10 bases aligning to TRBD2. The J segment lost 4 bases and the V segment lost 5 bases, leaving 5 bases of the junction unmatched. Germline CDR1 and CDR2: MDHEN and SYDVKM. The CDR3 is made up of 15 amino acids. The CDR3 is CASSGSGGLYNEQFF. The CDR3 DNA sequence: TGTGCCAGCAGTGGTAGCGGGGGGTTATACAATGAGCAGTTCTTC.

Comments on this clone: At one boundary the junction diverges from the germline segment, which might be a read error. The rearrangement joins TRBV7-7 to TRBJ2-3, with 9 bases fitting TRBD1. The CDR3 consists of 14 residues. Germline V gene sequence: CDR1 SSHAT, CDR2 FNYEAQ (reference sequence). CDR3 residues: CASSSGTGTDTQYF. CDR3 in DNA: TGTGCTAGCAGCTCCGGGACAGGGACAGATACGCAGTATTTT.

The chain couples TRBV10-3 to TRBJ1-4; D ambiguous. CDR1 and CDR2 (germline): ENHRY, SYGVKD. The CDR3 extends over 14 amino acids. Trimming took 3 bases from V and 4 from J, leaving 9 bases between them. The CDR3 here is CAISDPGYNEKLFF. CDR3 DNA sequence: TGTGCCATCAGTGACCCGGGGTATAATGAAAAACTGTTTTTT.

The CDR3 is CASSSGGGIAKNIQYF. The CDR3 nucleotides are TGTGCCAGCAGTTCGGGGGGCGGTATAGCCAAAAACATTCAGTACTTC. V is TRBV28 and J is TRBJ2-4, with a tentative D call TRBD2 (7 bases). The CDR3 contains 16 residues. Germline V lookup: CDR1 MDHEN, CDR2 SYDVKM. V shed 4 bases and J shed 0 bases, with 13 bases lying between them.

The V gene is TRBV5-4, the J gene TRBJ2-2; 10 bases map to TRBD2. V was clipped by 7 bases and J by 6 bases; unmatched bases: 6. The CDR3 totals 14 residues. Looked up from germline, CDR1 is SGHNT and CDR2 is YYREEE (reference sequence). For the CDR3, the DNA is TGTGCCAGCGGGAGCGGGGGGGGGTCCGGGGAGCTGTTTTTT. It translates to CASGSGGGSGELFF.

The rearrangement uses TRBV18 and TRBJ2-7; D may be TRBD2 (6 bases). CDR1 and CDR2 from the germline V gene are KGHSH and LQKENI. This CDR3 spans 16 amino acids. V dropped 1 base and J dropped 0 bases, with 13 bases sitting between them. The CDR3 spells CASSPLLGRTSYEQYF. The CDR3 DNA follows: TGTGCCAGCTCACCACTTCTTGGGAGGACCTCCTACGAGCAGTACTTC.